Reported below is one TCR beta chain. What it binds is unknown. Germline trimming cut 6 bases from V and 7 bases from J; bases unmatched to any gene: 13. CDR1 and CDR2 from the germline V gene are SGHRS and YFSETQ. This CDR3 has 16 residues. Method: immunoSEQ multiplex PCR; TCRdb's copy keeps in-frame clones and lacks some. The sample records about 46,000 clones, about 90% being singletons. Genomic DNA came from blood conventional CD4+ T cells gated CD25-low CD127-high. This specimen belongs to a study of regulatory and conventional T cells in RAG deficiency. Regarding the study as a whole: Compared with controls, unique Treg TCR beta sequences dropped approximately 100-fold in Omenn syndrome and CID/AS. Shannon entropy fell and Simpson indices rose in RAG-deficient patients. In Omenn syndrome, Treg and Tconv repertoires overlapped >75%.

The sample was also linked to a second study, of regulatory T cells. From that study: The PCR used 52 TRBV and 13 TRBJ primers. Patient repertoires had restricted TRB V-J pairs and skewed V and J usage, most in Tregs.

J is TRBJ2-1 and V is TRBV5-1, with 10 bases lining up with TRBD2. The clonotype originates from a human donor in good health. Sequencing was done on a sample of CD4+ effector T cells sorted from blood. The CDR3 coding sequence is TGCGCCAGCACCCCTATCTGGCCTAGCGGGAGAAATGAGCAGTTCTTC. Translating gives CASTPIWPSGRNEQFF.